These T cell receptor beta chains were read from a single sample in a study of blood T cell repertoires in COVID-19. Libraries were prepared by immunoSEQ multiplex PCR; TCRdb keeps only in-frame clonotypes and omits some of them. The sample includes around 99,000 clones, roughly 90% of them seen just once. Material for sequencing was peripheral blood. These receptors all come from a man in his forties or fifties with active or convalescent COVID-19. The CDR3 runs from the conserved cysteine through the conserved F or W. Each record gives: V gene, CDR3 length, J gene, clone size, CDR3 protein. Not every row has a clone size; where given, it reads once, few, many or a size class.

V: TRBV7-2; length: 14; J: TRBJ2-5; size: .; CDR3: CASRRDRDQETQYF
V: TRBV27; length: 13; J: TRBJ1-5; size: few; CDR3: CASSLIENQPQHF
V: TRBV10-3; length: 13; J: TRBJ2-1; size: .; CDR3: CAILRPGEHEQFF
V: TRBV27; length: 17; J: TRBJ2-7; size: .; CDR3: CASSYRVEGRMSYEQYF
V: TRBV7-3; length: 15; J: TRBJ2-1; size: .; CDR3: CASSPRASGINEQFF
V: TRBV5-4; length: 18; J: TRBJ1-4; size: .; CDR3: CASSFHRDRGTLNEKLFF
V: TRBV5-1; length: 13; J: TRBJ1-2; size: .; CDR3: CASSLQGDYGYTF
V: TRBV5-1; length: 14; J: TRBJ2-7; size: once; CDR3: CASSLGQGPYEQYF
V: TRBV28; length: 16; J: TRBJ1-2; size: .; CDR3: CASSLHTGGGGYGYTF
V: TRBV7-9; length: 17; J: TRBJ2-1; size: .; CDR3: CASSLKNSGKPINEQFF
V: TRBV5-4; length: 13; J: TRBJ2-5; size: .; CDR3: CASSLVGGDTQYF
V: TRBV18; length: 16; J: TRBJ1-1; size: .; CDR3: CASSLGVGLMNTEAFF
V: TRBV7-9; length: 14; J: TRBJ1-3; size: .; CDR3: CASSLASGENTIYF
V: TRBV9; length: 14; J: TRBJ1-1; size: .; CDR3: CASSERQANTEAFF
V: TRBV21-1; length: 16; J: TRBJ1-5; size: .; CDR3: CASSVAGSVGNQPQHF
V: TRBV2; length: 15; J: TRBJ1-4; size: .; CDR3: CASCGQGGTNEKLFF
V: TRBV6-6; length: 12; J: TRBJ2-5; size: .; CDR3: CASSSPQETQYF
V: TRBV27; length: 16; J: TRBJ2-7; size: .; CDR3: CASNFYGTSVTYEQYF
V: TRBV7-2; length: 15; J: TRBJ1-2; size: .; CDR3: CASSLVAGGLGGYTF